These 3 T cell receptor beta chains were all obtained from the same sample, sequenced in a study of blood T cells in healthy people across ages. The use of a sample-barcoded 5' primer and a J-beta primer mix characterized a second PCR of 7 to 11 cycles. TCRdb used MiXCR to reprocess the 5' RACE reads, holding one entry per CDR3 protein. Of 850,000 to 1,000,000 distinct CDR3 sequences in the sample, about 48% were seen once. Sequenced sample: blood. Source of these receptors: a young man in good health.

V usage is TRBV6-2 or TRBV6-3 and J usage is TRBJ1-5; D gene unclear. The germline gives CDR1 MNHEY, CDR2 SVGEGT. The CDR3 sequence is 18 residues long. Trimming took 0 bases from V and 7 from J, leaving 22 bases between them. CDR3: CASSYSLGRRAFSQPQHF. For the CDR3, the DNA is TGTGCCAGCAGTTACTCACTCGGCAGGCGGGCCTTCTCCCAGCCCCAGCATTTT.

The rearrangement uses TRBV18 and TRBJ2-1, with 7 bases identical to TRBD1. This CDR3 has 13 residues. The trim removed 3 bases at V and 8 bases at J, leaving 4 bases unmatched. Germline V gives CDR1 KGHSH, CDR2 LQKENI. CDR3 DNA sequence: TGTGCCAGCTCACCCGGACAGGCGGATGAGCAGTTCTTC. Its translation is CASSPGQADEQFF.

The chain carries TRBV7-2 and TRBJ2-6; 8 bases are shared with TRBD1. CDR3 length equals 16 residues. Trimming took 6 bases from V and 1 from J; bases not matched to a gene: 5. CDR1 and CDR2 (germline): SGHTA, FQGNSA. CDR3 nucleotides: TGTGCCAGCAGGGACAGGGATGGGTCTGGGGCCAACGTCCTGACTTTC. Encoded protein: CASRDRDGSGANVLTF.